This TCR beta chain came from a study of monozygotic twins with inflammatory bowel disease. Germline CDR1 and CDR2: SGHDT and YYEEEE. The CDR3 contains 14 residues. TCRdb reprocessed the 5' RACE reads and stores each CDR3 protein as one record, lacking DNA. The sample table includes a few hundred thousand distinct CDR3 sequences. The chain uses TRBV5-6 and TRBJ2-2; checking the TCRdb D call of TRBD1 is not possible without DNA. The sequence came from a human donor with ulcerative colitis or Crohn's disease, or a healthy co-twin of an affected twin (not recorded which). The sequenced material came from blood. CDR3 protein: CASRKGGSAGELFF.